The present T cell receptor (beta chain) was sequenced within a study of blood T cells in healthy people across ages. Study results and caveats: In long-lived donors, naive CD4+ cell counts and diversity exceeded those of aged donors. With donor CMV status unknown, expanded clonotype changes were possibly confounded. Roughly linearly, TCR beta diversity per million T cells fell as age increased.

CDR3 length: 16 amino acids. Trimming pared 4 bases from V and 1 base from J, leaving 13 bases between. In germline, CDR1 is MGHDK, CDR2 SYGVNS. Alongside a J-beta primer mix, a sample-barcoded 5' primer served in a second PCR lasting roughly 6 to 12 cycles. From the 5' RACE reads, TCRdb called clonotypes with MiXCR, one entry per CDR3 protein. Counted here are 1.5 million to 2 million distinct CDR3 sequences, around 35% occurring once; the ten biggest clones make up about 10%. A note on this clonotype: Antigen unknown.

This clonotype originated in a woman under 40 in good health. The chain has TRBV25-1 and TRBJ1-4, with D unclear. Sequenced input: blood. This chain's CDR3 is CASSADGRGTNEKLFF. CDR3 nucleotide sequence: TGTGCCAGCAGTGCAGACGGGAGAGGAACTAATGAAAAACTGTTTTTT.